The TCR beta chain under discussion was sequenced for a study of OX40 agonist ivuxolimab in advanced cancers. The overall study: Intravenous ivuxolimab at 0.01 to 10 mg/kg was given to patients every 2 weeks.

Measured with immunoSEQ multiplex PCR; TCRdb has only the in-frame clones, and not every one. The profile shows tens of thousands of clones, 65% to 90% of them singletons. The timepoints at which blood was sampled were baseline, cycle 4 day 1, and cycle 7 day 1. This clone has a single count. Its antigen is unidentified. Points from the study as a whole: Some of the nonresponding patients also showed low levels of normalized T-cell clonal expansion.

The TCR was taken from an adult with an advanced solid tumor such as melanoma, head and neck, liver or kidney cancer. Specimen: CD4+ or CD8+ T cells sorted from blood, collected in a trial of the OX40 agonist ivuxolimab.

CDR3 region: CASSLARGGYEQFF. CDR3 sequence (DNA): TGTGCCAGCAGCTTAGCGAGGGGGGGATATGAGCAGTTCTTC. The chain employs TRBV7-2 and TRBJ2-1; TRBD2 might be the D (7 bases). Germline CDR1 reads SGHTA; CDR2 reads FQGNSA. There are 14 residues in the CDR3. Trimming cost V 0 bases and J 8 bases, with 11 bases left between them.